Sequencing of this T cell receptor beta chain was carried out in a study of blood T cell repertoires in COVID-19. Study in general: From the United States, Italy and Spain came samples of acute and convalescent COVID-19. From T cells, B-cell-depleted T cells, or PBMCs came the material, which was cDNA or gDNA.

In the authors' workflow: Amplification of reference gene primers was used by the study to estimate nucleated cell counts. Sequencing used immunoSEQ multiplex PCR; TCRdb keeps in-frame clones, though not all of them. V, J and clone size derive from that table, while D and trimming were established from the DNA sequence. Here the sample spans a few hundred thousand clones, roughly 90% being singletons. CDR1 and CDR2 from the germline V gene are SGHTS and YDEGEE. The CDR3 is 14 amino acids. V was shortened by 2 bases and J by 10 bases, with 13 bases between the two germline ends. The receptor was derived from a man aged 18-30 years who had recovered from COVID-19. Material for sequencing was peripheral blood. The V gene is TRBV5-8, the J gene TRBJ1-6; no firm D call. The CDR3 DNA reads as TGTGCCAGCAGCTTTTTGGGCATGATGTCACCCCTCCACTTT. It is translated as CASSFLGMMSPLHF.